The 14 T cell receptor beta chains reported below all come from one sample, sequenced in a study of T cells in Graves' hyperthyroidism and ophthalmopathy. There were TCR beta CDR3 regions amplified from RNA transcripts. First-round RT-PCR targeting the TCR CDR3 was performed with the HTBI primer set. TCRdb itself ran the multiplex PCR reads through MiXCR, one entry per CDR3 protein. Counted here are around 340,000 distinct CDR3 sequences, around 20% occurring once; the ten biggest clones make up about 50%. The sample comprised blood. Receptors originate from a woman in her fifties or sixties with Graves' hyperthyroidism.

This clonotype was seen at least ten times. This rearrangement joins TRBV6-1 to TRBJ1-5; perhaps TRBD1 as D (5 bases). V was trimmed by 7 bases and J by 7 bases, leaving 14 bases between them. The CDR3 has 13 residues. Looked up from germline, CDR1 is MNHNS and CDR2 is SASEGT. The CDR3 loop reads CASTGLTIQPQHF. DNA of the CDR3: TGTGCCAGCACGGGACTCACTATACAGCCCCAGCATTTT.

This clonotype turned up a few times. This chain joins TRBV5-1 and TRBJ2-5; 13 positions match TRBD2. Per the germline V gene, CDR1 is SGHRS and CDR2 is YFSETQ. The CDR3 extends over 15 amino acids. The V segment lost 6 bases and the J segment 3 bases; nucleotides outside the gene matches: 5. This chain's CDR3 is CASKLAGGREETQYF. The CDR3 DNA reads as TGCGCCAGCAAACTAGCGGGAGGGAGGGAAGAGACCCAGTACTTC.

This clonotype showed up many times. J is TRBJ2-1 and V is TRBV3-1; no definite D call. The CDR3 length is 15 residues. V lost 4 bases, J lost 5 bases, and 15 bases lay in between. Germline CDR1 reads LGHDT; CDR2 reads YNNKEL (reference sequence). The CDR3 loop reads CASSRQPTPDNEQFF. CDR3 bases: TGTGCCAGCAGCCGCCAGCCAACACCCGACAATGAGCAGTTCTTC.

The V and J genes are TRBV5-1 and TRBJ2-3; possible D gene TRBD2, 5 bases. CDR3 length: 16 amino acids. V was clipped by 4 bases and J by 0 bases, with 15 bases between them. Germline values: CDR1 SGHRS, CDR2 YFSETQ. In DNA form, the CDR3 reads TGCGCCAGCAGCGTGACCCCCGGGATTAGCACAGATACGCAGTATTTT. This sequence encodes CASSVTPGISTDTQYF.

This clonotype was detected only a few times. V gene TRBV19 combines with J gene TRBJ1-1; 9 bases are shared with TRBD1. The CDR3 is made up of 16 amino acids. V lost 3 bases and J lost 6; bases outside the gene matches: 11. Per germline, CDR1 LNHDA and CDR2 SQIVND (reference sequence). CDR3 DNA: TGTGCCAGTAGTATCTCCGGGACAGGGTTTCGCGCTGAAGCTTTCTTT. This gives the protein CASSISGTGFRAEAFF.

This clonotype was observed a handful of times. The chain has TRBV6-1 and TRBJ1-4, with D possibly being TRBD1 (6 bases). Germline V gives CDR1 MNHNS, CDR2 SASEGT. The CDR3 contains 15 residues. V lost 3 bases and J lost 3, with 11 bases in between. CDR3 bases: TGTGCCAGCAGTGACCGGGGGCTGCCTAATGAAAAACTGTTTTTT. The encoded protein is CASSDRGLPNEKLFF.

In nucleotides, the CDR3 is TGTGCCAGCAGTCCCCTAGCGGGGATCCAAGAGACCCAGTACTTC. It yields the protein CASSPLAGIQETQYF. The V call is TRBV2, the J call TRBJ2-5, with 9 bases matching TRBD2. Trimming at V came to 5 bases and at J to 1 base, leaving 5 bases not matched to a gene. The CDR3 is 15 amino acids. Germline CDR1 and CDR2: SNHLY and FYNNEI.

This clonotype was seen a few times. The chain couples TRBV12-3 or TRBV12-4 to TRBJ1-1; D may be TRBD1 (6 bases). The CDR3 totals 19 residues. The V gene lost 1 base and the J gene lost 3 bases, with 24 bases spanning the gap. The CDR3 DNA reads TGTGCCAGCAGTTTAGGTTTCTACAGTCAGGGGCGGGGGGACACTGAAGCTTTCTTT. Amino acid sequence: CASSLGFYSQGRGDTEAFF.

Notes on this clonotype: The junction shows a germline mismatch at one end, possibly a read error. CDR3: CVSKFGNTGELFF. In DNA, the CDR3 is TGTGTCAGCAAGTTTGGTAACACCGGGGAGCTGTTTTTT. The J gene is TRBJ2-2, the V gene TRBV6-2 or TRBV6-3; D is undetermined. CDR3 length equals 13 residues. The V gene's germline CDR1 is MNHEY and CDR2 SVGEGT.

This clonotype has only a few counts. The genes are TRBV12-5 and TRBJ2-1; TRBD2 aligns across 12 bases. Germline V gives CDR1 LGHNT, CDR2 FRNRAP. V shed 6 bases, J shed 11 bases, and the junction held 11 bases outside the gene matches. This CDR3 spans 15 amino acids. The CDR3 reads CASGPGLAGRNKQFF. The CDR3, as DNA: TGTGCTAGTGGCCCTGGACTAGCGGGAAGGAATAAGCAGTTCTTC.

This clonotype was recorded many times. The V call is TRBV6-1, the J call TRBJ1-5; D may be TRBD1 (5 bases). Per germline, CDR1 MNHNS and CDR2 SASEGT. V was cut by 1 base and J by 3 bases, with 10 bases left in between. This CDR3 contains 15 residues. The CDR3 coding sequence is TGTGCCAGCAGTGAAGGGTCGACAGTCAATCAGCCCCAGCATTTT. It specifies CASSEGSTVNQPQHF.

This clonotype showed up many times. The V gene is TRBV7-2, the J gene TRBJ2-7; D possibly corresponds to TRBD2 (6 bases). The germline V gene has CDR1 SGHTA and CDR2 FQGNSA. V dropped 5 bases and J dropped 3 bases, with 11 bases sitting between them. The CDR3 runs 13 residues. The CDR3 nucleotides read TGTGCCAGCAGCACAAATAGCGGCTACGAGCAGTACTTC. Amino acid sequence: CASSTNSGYEQYF.

J is TRBJ2-1 and V is TRBV5-4; the D gene is possibly TRBD1 (5 bases). The CDR3 loop spans 15 amino acids. The germline gives CDR1 SGHNT, CDR2 YYREEE (reference sequence). Trimming took 0 bases from V and 3 from J, leaving 10 bases between them. The CDR3, as DNA: TGTGCCAGCAGCTTGGCAGGGTTCAGCTACAATGAGCAGTTCTTC. Protein: CASSLAGFSYNEQFF. The complete variable domain, with remaining parts taken from reference TRBV5-4 and TRBJ2-1, reads ETGVTQSPTHLIKTRGQQVTLRCSSQSGHNTVSWYQQALGQGPQFIFQYYREEENGRGNFPPRFSGLQFPNYSSELNVNALELDDSALYLCASSLAGFSYNEQFFGPGTRLTVL.

This clonotype occurred many times. V is TRBV11-3 and J is TRBJ2-1, with 9 positions matching TRBD2. Germline V gene data show CDR1 as SGHNT and CDR2 as YENEEA. Trimming removed 5 bases from V and 3 bases from J; junction bases left unmatched: 5. CDR3 size: 15 residues. CDR3: CASSASSGIYNEQFF. The CDR3 region has the DNA TGTGCCAGCAGCGCTTCTAGCGGGATCTACAATGAGCAGTTCTTC.